Presented here are 22 T cell receptor beta chains from one specimen sequenced in a study of regulatory T cells in long-lasting Graves disease. The time point is: newly diagnosed GD, antithyroid drugs for less than 3 months. Researchers made the TCR library from RNA that was extracted from PBMCs. HTBI primers from iRepertoire and Arm-PCR of CDR3 regions yielded the TCR beta libraries. TCRdb re-called the multiplex PCR reads with MiXCR, one entry per CDR3 protein. The sample lists 400,000 to 450,000 distinct CDR3 sequences; around 17% were seen once. These data also formed part of another study, on T cells in Graves' hyperthyroidism and ophthalmopathy.

The specimen comprised peripheral blood mononuclear cells (PBMCs), sampled at new diagnosis, from a patient treated with antithyroid drugs. These TCRs come from a woman in her twenties or thirties with Graves disease.

Ten or more counts support this clonotype. V is TRBV27 and J is TRBJ2-7; TRBD1 agrees at 8 bases. Per germline, CDR1 MNHEY and CDR2 SMNVEV (reference sequence). CDR3 length equals 13 residues. After removal of 5 bases from V and 7 bases from J, the junction contained 7 bases not matched to a gene. The CDR3 DNA follows: TGTGCCAGCAGTAACAGACAGGGGAGTGAGCAGTACTTC. Encoded protein: CASSNRQGSEQYF.

This CDR3 is CASSVAPWDRGPAAGELFF. In DNA form, the CDR3 reads TGTGCCAGCAGCGTAGCCCCCTGGGACAGGGGGCCTGCGGCCGGGGAGCTGTTTTTT. The rearrangement links TRBV9 to TRBJ2-2; 12 nucleotides line up with TRBD1. V lost 0 bases to trimming and J lost 6 bases; unmatched junction nucleotides: 12. CDR1 and CDR2 (germline): SGDLS, YYNGEE. This CDR3 has 19 residues.

This clonotype was seen ten or more times. V gene TRBV12-3 or TRBV12-4 combines with J gene TRBJ2-7, with D possibly TRBD1 on 6 matching bases. The CDR3 is 14 amino acids. V lost 4 bases, J lost 7 bases, and 17 bases lay in between. As DNA, the CDR3 is TGTGCCAGCAGTTACCTCCCGGGACACGGGGAGCAGTACTTC. It codes for CASSYLPGHGEQYF.

This chain connects TRBV25-1 to TRBJ2-7; D possibly corresponds to TRBD2 (5 bases). In germline, CDR1 is MGHDK, CDR2 SYGVNS. The germline V and J ends were trimmed by 10 bases and 3 bases, with 16 bases remaining between them. The CDR3 consists of 13 residues. The chain's CDR3 is CATNPEGRYEQYF. The DNA of the CDR3 is TGTGCCACTAACCCCGAGGGCCGCTACGAGCAGTACTTC.

Concerning this clonotype itself: A far larger clone is one base from this, pointing to a likely read error. V usage is TRBV7-8 and J usage is TRBJ2-7; TRBD1 agrees at 11 bases. Losses at the gene ends were 1 base for V and 5 bases for J; bases not matched to a gene: 7. CDR3 length: 16 residues. Germline-derived CDR1 and CDR2 are SGHVS and FQNEAQ. The CDR3 region is CASSLDLGTGGDEQYF. CDR3 coding DNA: TGTGCCAGCAGCTTAGATCTGGGGACAGGGGGTGACGAGCAGTACTTC.

This clonotype has more than one count but fewer than ten. The chain is built from TRBV7-6 and TRBJ1-2, with D possibly TRBD1 on 5 matching bases. The CDR3 spans 13 residues. V lost 4 bases and J 8 bases, leaving 14 bases between the germline ends. The germline V gene encodes CDR1 SGHVS and CDR2 FNYEAQ. This CDR3 reads CASSSGGYGGYTF. The DNA for the CDR3 is TGTGCCAGCAGCTCGGGGGGGTATGGCGGCTACACCTTC.

The chain couples TRBV29-1 to TRBJ1-1; no clear D. The ends were cut back, 7 bases at V and 3 bases at J, with 9 bases in the middle. Germline-derived CDR1 and CDR2 are SQVTM and ANQGSEA. The CDR3 length is 11 residues. The CDR3 DNA follows: TGCAGCGCGGGCGACGACACTGAAGCTTTCTTT. Amino acid sequence: CSAGDDTEAFF.

This clonotype was observed a few times. The V call is TRBV5-1, the J call TRBJ1-2; TRBD1 is a possible D gene (5 bases). V was cut by 0 bases and J by 7 bases, with 10 bases left in between. The V gene's germline CDR1 is SGHRS and CDR2 YFSETQ. The CDR3 has 13 residues. CDR3 protein: CASSLGGAPGYTF. CDR3 coding DNA: TGCGCCAGCAGCTTGGGAGGGGCCCCTGGCTACACCTTC.

This clonotype was observed a few times. The J gene is TRBJ2-1, the V gene TRBV27; D is possibly TRBD2 (6 bases). Trimming shortened V by 4 bases and J by 0 bases, and 10 bases separated the two germline ends. Germline-derived CDR1 and CDR2 are MNHEY and SMNVEV (reference sequence). CDR3 length: 15 amino acids. CDR3 in DNA: TGTGCCAGCAGTTGGCGGGAAAGCTCCTACAATGAGCAGTTCTTC. It codes for CASSWRESSYNEQFF.

This clonotype was detected ten times or more. This chain uses TRBV7-9 with TRBJ2-7; 10 bases agree with TRBD2. V dropped 4 bases and J dropped 2; count of bases not matched to a gene: 5. The length of the CDR3 is 15 residues. CDR1 is SEHNR, CDR2 FQNEAQ, per germline (reference sequence). CDR3 loop: CASSSTSGRTYEQYF. In DNA form, the CDR3 reads TGTGCCAGCAGCTCGACTAGCGGGCGCACCTACGAGCAGTACTTC.

At least ten counts were recorded for this clonotype. The chain couples TRBV11-2 to TRBJ2-7, with TRBD1 as a possible D gene (5 bases). Trimming stripped 1 base from V and 0 bases from J, with 7 bases between. The CDR3 runs to 14 residues. CDR1 is SGHAT, CDR2 FQNNGV, per germline. The CDR3 spells CASSLVRDSYEQYF. The CDR3 nucleotides read TGTGCCAGCAGCTTAGTCAGGGACTCCTACGAGCAGTACTTC.

In this sample, this clonotype turned up many times. The chain carries TRBV20-1 and TRBJ2-1, with 12 bases matching TRBD2. Germline values: CDR1 DFQATT, CDR2 SNEGSKA (reference sequence). The junction had 7 bases not matched to a gene; V was cut back by 6 bases and J by 4 bases. There are 15 residues in the CDR3. CDR3: CSAQKLAGGYNEQFF. The CDR3 bases are TGCAGTGCCCAAAAACTAGCGGGAGGATACAATGAGCAGTTCTTC.

This clonotype was detected only a few times. The genes are TRBV6-1 and TRBJ2-4, with 13 bases aligning to TRBD2. The CDR3 contains 17 residues. The germline V gene encodes CDR1 MNHNS and CDR2 SASEGT. After removal of 8 bases from V and 1 base from J, the junction contained 8 bases not matched to a gene. The chain's CDR3 is CASRTSGSPWAKNIQYF. Here the CDR3 DNA reads TGTGCCAGCCGGACTAGCGGGAGTCCCTGGGCCAAAAACATTCAGTACTTC.

A note on this clonotype: This likely traces to a read error, being one base from a far larger clone. The chain links TRBV28 to TRBJ2-4; TRBD2 aligns across 14 bases. The CDR3 spans 18 residues. Germline V gene data show CDR1 as MDHEN and CDR2 as SYDVKM. For the CDR3, the DNA is TGTGCCAGCAGTTCTGTGGGGACTAGCGGGAGCCTGGACAGTGAGCGGTTCTTC. Amino acids: CASSSVGTSGSLDSERFF.

The chain links TRBV10-3 to TRBJ2-7; D gene ambiguous. CDR1 is ENHRY and CDR2 is SYGVKD in the germline V gene. The ends were cut back, 2 bases at V and 6 bases at J, with 11 bases in the middle. This CDR3 is built from 13 residues. The CDR3 loop is CAISEQIGGEQYF. CDR3 nucleotide sequence: TGTGCCATCAGTGAGCAAATCGGTGGCGAGCAGTACTTC.

This clonotype came up many times. This chain joins TRBV6-2 or TRBV6-3 and TRBJ2-1, with 7 nucleotides matching TRBD2. Germline assignment: CDR1 MNHEY and CDR2 SVGEGT. The CDR3 has 15 residues. V lost 2 bases and J lost 3; bases outside the gene matches: 4. DNA for the CDR3: TGTGCCAGCAGTTACCAAGCGGGATTCTACAATGAGCAGTTCTTC. Amino acids: CASSYQAGFYNEQFF.

The chain uses TRBV5-4 and TRBJ2-2, with TRBD2 identical over 7 bases. The V segment lost 0 bases and the J segment 7 bases; nucleotides outside the gene matches: 12. CDR1 is SGHNT and CDR2 is YYREEE in the germline V gene (reference sequence). The CDR3 loop spans 17 amino acids. CDR3 sequence reads: CASSLDLGGAGNGELFF. The CDR3 nucleotides read TGTGCCAGCAGCTTGGATTTGGGAGGAGCGGGAAACGGGGAGCTGTTTTTT.

The chain employs TRBV5-8 and TRBJ2-3; D remains unclear. Trimming left V 0 bases short and J 0 bases short, with 14 bases between. Germline CDR1 reads SGHTS; CDR2 reads YDEGEE. This CDR3 is 17 amino acids long. The chain's CDR3 is CASSLDTGGVSTDTQYF. As DNA, the CDR3 is TGTGCCAGCAGCTTGGATACCGGCGGAGTAAGCACAGATACGCAGTATTTT.

This clonotype was recorded at least ten times. V gene TRBV2 combines with J gene TRBJ1-5; weak D call: TRBD1 (5 bases). Germline V gene data show CDR1 as SNHLY and CDR2 as FYNNEI. Between the trimmed V and J ends, which lost 8 bases and 4 bases, there was a span of 15 bases. The CDR3 is made up of 14 amino acids. In nucleotides, the CDR3 is TGTGCCAGCGGGACTCAGAGAGGGAATCAGCCCCAGCATTTT. Protein: CASGTQRGNQPQHF. The full variable domain, completed using reference TRBV2 and TRBJ1-5, is EPEVTQTPSHQVTQMGQEVILRCVPISNHLYFYWYRQILGQKVEFLVSFYNNEISEKSEIFDDQFSVERPDGSNFTLKIRSTKLEDSAMYFCASGTQRGNQPQHFGDGTRLSIL.

This clonotype was recorded many times. V and J are TRBV28 and TRBJ2-7; D is possibly TRBD2 (7 bases). This CDR3 has 14 residues. Trimming left V 5 bases short and J 4 bases short, with 15 bases between. Germline values: CDR1 MDHEN, CDR2 SYDVKM. The CDR3 is CASSRLGRGYEQYF. CDR3 nucleotide sequence: TGTGCCAGCAGTCGCCTAGGGAGGGGGTACGAGCAGTACTTC.

This clonotype has more than one count but fewer than ten. The chain carries TRBV7-9 and TRBJ1-4; no reliable D call. Germline values: CDR1 SEHNR, CDR2 FQNEAQ (reference sequence). The CDR3 consists of 15 residues. V dropped 1 base and J dropped 0 bases, with 6 bases sitting between them. CDR3 in DNA: TGTGCCAGCAGCTTAGAAATACCAACTAATGAAAAACTGTTTTTT. Amino acids: CASSLEIPTNEKLFF.

This clonotype was observed many times. The genes are TRBV4-1 and TRBJ2-7; D remains ambiguous. The CDR3 loop spans 14 amino acids. V lost 7 bases to trimming and J lost 0 bases, with 13 bases between them. Per the germline V gene, CDR1 is MGHRA and CDR2 is YSYEKL. CDR3 in amino acids: CASTRITGSYEQYF. The CDR3 DNA follows: TGCGCCAGCACCCGAATCACGGGCTCCTACGAGCAGTACTTC.